This T cell receptor beta chain was sequenced for a study of blood T cell repertoires in COVID-19 (dated by TCRdb to the early 2020s). About the study as a whole: The collaborator samples originated in the United States, Italy and Spain and spanned the acute and convalescent phases of COVID-19. Deeply sampled blood TCRbeta repertoires from subjects exposed to, actively infected with, or recovered from COVID-19 were included in the dataset. The sample metadata nearly always contained a de-identified subject ID, COVID-19 status, age in years and sex. A freely available public database, intended as a resource for researchers studying the immune response to SARS-CoV-2, is where the repertoires were released. Where available, HLA class I and class II types were obtained from metadata supplied by the sample provider rather than from assay-based typing. The material from the prospective study consisted of cDNA or gDNA derived from T cells, B-cell-depleted T cells, or PBMCs. The samples were drawn from the first 160 participants of the ongoing ImmuneRACE study and from 1,254 subjects provided by 6 global collaborators.

Enrolling through a virtual design, the prospective study's participants ranged in age from about 18 to 89 years and lived across roughly 23 United States geographic areas. Cohort assignment in the prospective study relied on participant-reported clinical history from a screening survey and a study questionnaire. ImmuneRACE Cohort 3 recovered participants were defined by two consecutive negative NP/OP PCR tests, healthcare professional clearance, or symptom resolution. In the prospective study, mobile phlebotomists collected whole blood, serum and a nasopharyngeal or oropharyngeal swab from each participant. Participants in the prospective study had the option to provide additional blood draws and questionnaires over an approximately two-month period. Before DNA extraction, blood samples from the prospective study were shipped at room temperature or frozen. The immunoSEQ Assay, a bias-controlled multiplex PCR, was used to amplify TCRbeta CDR3 regions from genomic DNA. Turning to the authors' computational methods: The number of nucleated cells in each sample was estimated by amplification of reference gene primers within the assay. Sequence reads were collapsed and filtered to measure the absolute abundance of every unique TCRbeta CDR3 rearrangement. For each sample, productive Simpson clonality was calculated as the square root of Simpson's diversity index over productive rearrangements. The table comes from immuneACCESS by way of TCRdb, which keeps in-frame sequences with V and J called. Part of the clones is missing from these tables; in studies checked, under half for an unresolved V gene and the rest for unknown reasons. V and J calls and clone size come straight from that table; D and trimming were deduced from the DNA. This sample comprises around 300,000 clones, 88% of them detected only once. The ten largest clonotypes hold about 3% of the sample.

The CDR3 contains 14 residues, cysteine and phenylalanine counted. The retained sequence is limited to the CDR3, 42 bases, with the frame set at the first base. CDR1 is given as SEHNR and CDR2 as FQNEAQ, both from the germline V gene (reference sequence). V sheds 2 bases and J sheds 3 bases, leaving 11 bases between their ends. Overall results and qualifications from the work: Clinical and demographic metadata were provided uncurated, with the amount varying by source and participant.

To note about this clone: Its antigen specificity is not known. No quality values exist for individual bases; no much larger clone is one base distant.

The V gene is TRBV7-9 and the J gene is TRBJ2-7, with the D gene not confidently named. Sequences were obtained from PBMCs or T cells enriched from blood (not recorded which). This receptor was taken from a woman between 45 and 60 years old who had recovered from COVID-19. The bases are TGTGCCAGCAGCTTAACGGCAGCGAACTACGAGCAGTACTTC. The encoded protein is CASSLTAANYEQYF.